These 5 T cell receptor beta chains share one sample of origin, sequenced in a study of cytomegalovirus exposure and HLA in healthy donors. Here immunoSEQ multiplex PCR was the method, and the copy in TCRdb shows in-frame clones only, minus some. The data contain some 200,000 clones, approximately 80% of them singletons. Input material: PBMCs. These receptors were taken from a woman between 25 and 40 years old in good health and CMV-seropositive.

The rearrangement uses TRBV19 and TRBJ2-5, with 7 nucleotides matching TRBD1. V trimming: 6 bases; J trimming: 4 bases; junction bases outside the gene matches: 2. CDR1 LNHDA and CDR2 SQIVND come from the germline V gene (reference sequence). CDR3 length: 12 residues. This chain's CDR3 is CASRGGSETQYF. As DNA, the CDR3 is TGTGCCAGTAGAGGGGGCTCAGAGACCCAGTACTTC.

The chain uses TRBV15 and TRBJ1-2; perhaps TRBD1 as D (6 bases). V lost 5 bases to trimming and J lost 5 bases, with 15 bases between them. This CDR3 comprises 14 residues. The V gene's germline CDR1 is LNHNV and CDR2 YYDKDF (reference sequence). CDR3 residues: CATSVGLQGYGYTF. The CDR3 coding sequence is TGTGCCACCAGCGTAGGCTTACAGGGATATGGCTACACCTTC.

V is TRBV7-8 and J is TRBJ2-1, with TRBD2 matching 9 bases. Losses at the gene ends were 5 bases for V and 7 bases for J; bases not matched to a gene: 15. In germline, CDR1 is SGHVS, CDR2 FQNEAQ. This CDR3 comprises 17 residues. The CDR3 region has the DNA TGTGCCAGCAGCCGCCCCAGGGTAGCGGGAGTCGGGAATGAGCAGTTCTTC. This codes for CASSRPRVAGVGNEQFF.

This rearrangement joins TRBV28 to TRBJ2-7, with a tentative D call TRBD2 (5 bases). The CDR3 covers 13 residues. Trimming pared 7 bases from V and 3 bases from J, leaving 13 bases between. The V gene's germline CDR1 is MDHEN and CDR2 SYDVKM. CDR3 amino acids: CASTDVGSYEQYF. CDR3 in DNA: TGTGCCAGCACCGATGTTGGGAGCTACGAGCAGTACTTC.

With respect to this clone: An end of the junction does not agree with germline; a read error may underlie this. The chain combines TRBV7-7 with TRBJ2-1, with 13 bases that match TRBD2. Germline CDR1 reads SSHAT; CDR2 reads FNYEAQ (reference sequence). The CDR3 is 16 residues long. The CDR3 DNA reads TGTGCTAGCAGCCCTTTACTAGCGGGAGGGAACAATGAGCAGTTCTTC. Translated, it gives CASSPLLAGGNNEQFF.